The present T cell receptor beta chain was sequenced within a study of blood T cell repertoires in COVID-19. The CDR3 is 16 residues long. The junction had 9 bases not matched to a gene; V was cut back by 4 bases and J by 3 bases. Germline lookup yields CDR1 LGHDT and CDR2 YNNKEL (reference sequence). In the original workflow: Estimation of nucleated cell counts relied on the amplification of reference gene primers. Some clones are missing from TCRdb's copy, which holds only in-frame ones; the method was immunoSEQ multiplex PCR. The D gene and trimming were derived from the DNA, and the V and J assignments and clone size from that table. The sample yields 150,000 to 200,000 clones, around nine tenths seen once.

The J gene is TRBJ2-1, the V gene TRBV3-1 (or the pseudogene TRBV3-2); TRBD2 matches 7 bases. Sequenced: peripheral blood. This TCR came from a human donor in a cohort sampled during active COVID-19. Here the CDR3 DNA reads TGTGCCAGCAGCCTCCGCTCGGGAGGCAGCTACAATGAGCAGTTCTTC. Amino acid sequence: CASSLRSGGSYNEQFF.